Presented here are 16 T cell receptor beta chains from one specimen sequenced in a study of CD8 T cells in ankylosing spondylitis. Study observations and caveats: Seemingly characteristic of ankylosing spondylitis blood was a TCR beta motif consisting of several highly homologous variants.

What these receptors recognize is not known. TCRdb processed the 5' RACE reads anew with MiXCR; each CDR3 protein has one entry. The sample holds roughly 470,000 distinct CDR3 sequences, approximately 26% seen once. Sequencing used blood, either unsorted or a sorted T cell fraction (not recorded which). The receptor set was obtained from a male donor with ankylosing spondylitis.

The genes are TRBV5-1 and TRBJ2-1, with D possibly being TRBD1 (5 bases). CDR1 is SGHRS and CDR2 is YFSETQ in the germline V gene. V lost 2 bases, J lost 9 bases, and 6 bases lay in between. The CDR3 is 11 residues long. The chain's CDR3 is CASSFQGEQFF. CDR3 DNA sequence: TGCGCCAGCAGCTTCCAGGGTGAGCAGTTCTTC.

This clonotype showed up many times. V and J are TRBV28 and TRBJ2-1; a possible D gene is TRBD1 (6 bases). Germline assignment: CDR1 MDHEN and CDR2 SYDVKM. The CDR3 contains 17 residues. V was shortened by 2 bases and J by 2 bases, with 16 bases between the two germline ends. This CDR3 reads CASSLPSQGRPYNEQFF. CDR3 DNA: TGTGCCAGCAGTTTACCCTCCCAGGGGCGTCCCTACAATGAGCAGTTCTTC.

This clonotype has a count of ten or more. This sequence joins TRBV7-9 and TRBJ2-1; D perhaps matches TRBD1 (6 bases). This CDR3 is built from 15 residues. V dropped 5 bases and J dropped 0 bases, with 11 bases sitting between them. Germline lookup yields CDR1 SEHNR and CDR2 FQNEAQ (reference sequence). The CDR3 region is CASSTGQTSYNEQFF. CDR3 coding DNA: TGTGCCAGCAGCACCGGACAGACCTCCTACAATGAGCAGTTCTTC.

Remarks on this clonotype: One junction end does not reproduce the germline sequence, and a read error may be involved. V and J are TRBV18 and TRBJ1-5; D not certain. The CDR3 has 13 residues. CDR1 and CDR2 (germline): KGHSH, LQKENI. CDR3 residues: CACSPGGHQPQHF. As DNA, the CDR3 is TGTGCCTGCTCACCGGGAGGGCATCAGCCCCAGCATTTT.

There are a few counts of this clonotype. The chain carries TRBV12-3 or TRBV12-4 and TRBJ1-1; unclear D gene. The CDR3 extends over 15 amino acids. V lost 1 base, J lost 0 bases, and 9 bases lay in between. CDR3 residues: CASSLGAALNTEAFF. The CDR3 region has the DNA TGTGCCAGCAGTTTAGGGGCAGCCTTGAACACTGAAGCTTTCTTT.

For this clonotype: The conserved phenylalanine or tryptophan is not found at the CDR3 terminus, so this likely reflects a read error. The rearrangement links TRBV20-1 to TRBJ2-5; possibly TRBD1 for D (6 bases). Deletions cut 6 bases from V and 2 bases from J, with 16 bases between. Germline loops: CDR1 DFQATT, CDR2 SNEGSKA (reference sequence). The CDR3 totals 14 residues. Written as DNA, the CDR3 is TGCAGTGCCCCCCCCGGACAGACTCAAGAGACCCAGTACTAC. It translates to CSAPPGQTQETQYY.

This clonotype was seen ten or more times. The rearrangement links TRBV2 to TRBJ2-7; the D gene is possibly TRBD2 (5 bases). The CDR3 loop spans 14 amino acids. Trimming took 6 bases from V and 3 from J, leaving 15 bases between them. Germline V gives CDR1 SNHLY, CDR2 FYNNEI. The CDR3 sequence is CASRNLRESYEQYF. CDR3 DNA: TGTGCCAGCAGAAATTTAAGGGAGAGCTACGAGCAGTACTTC.

CDR3 nucleotides: TGTGCCAGCAGCAGTCCGGGACAGCACTATGGCTACACCTTC. Its translation is CASSSPGQHYGYTF. This rearrangement joins TRBV25-1 to TRBJ1-2, with TRBD1 identical over 7 bases. In germline, CDR1 is MGHDK, CDR2 SYGVNS. CDR3 size: 14 residues. V lost 6 bases and J lost 3; bases outside the gene matches: 7.

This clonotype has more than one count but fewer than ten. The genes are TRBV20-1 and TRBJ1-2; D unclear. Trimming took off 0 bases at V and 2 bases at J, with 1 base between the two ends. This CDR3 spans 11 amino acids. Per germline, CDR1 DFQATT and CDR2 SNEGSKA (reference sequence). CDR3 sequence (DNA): TGCAGTGCTAGAGACAACTATGGCTACACCTTC. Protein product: CSARDNYGYTF.

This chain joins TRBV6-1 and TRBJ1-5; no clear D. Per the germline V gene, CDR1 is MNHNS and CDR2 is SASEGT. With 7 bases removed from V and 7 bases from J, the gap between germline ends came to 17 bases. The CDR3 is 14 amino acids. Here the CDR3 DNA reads TGTGCCAGCAATCCCAATTGGGGTGGCCAGCCCCAGCATTTT. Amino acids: CASNPNWGGQPQHF.

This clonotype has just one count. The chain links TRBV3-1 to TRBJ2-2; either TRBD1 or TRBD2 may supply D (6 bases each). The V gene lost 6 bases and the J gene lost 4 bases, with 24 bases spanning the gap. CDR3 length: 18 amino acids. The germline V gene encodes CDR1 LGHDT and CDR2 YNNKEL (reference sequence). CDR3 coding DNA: TGTGCCAGCAGTCACATCGGGGGCGAGATGAGATTCACCGGGGAGCTGTTTTTT. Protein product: CASSHIGGEMRFTGELFF.

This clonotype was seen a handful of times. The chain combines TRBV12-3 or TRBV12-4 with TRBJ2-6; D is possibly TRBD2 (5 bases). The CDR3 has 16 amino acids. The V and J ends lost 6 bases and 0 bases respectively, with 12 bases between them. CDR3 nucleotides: TGTGCCAGCAGCTCTTCGGGGAGCTCTGGGGCCAACGTCCTGACTTTC. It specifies CASSSSGSSGANVLTF.

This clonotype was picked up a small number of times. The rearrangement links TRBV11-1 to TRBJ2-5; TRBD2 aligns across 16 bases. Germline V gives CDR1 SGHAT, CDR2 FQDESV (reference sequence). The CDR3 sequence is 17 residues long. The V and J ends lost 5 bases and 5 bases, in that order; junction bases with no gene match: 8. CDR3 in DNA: TGTGCCAGCAGCCCAGGGACTAGCGGGAGGGCCTACGAGACCCAGTACTTC. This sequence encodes CASSPGTSGRAYETQYF.

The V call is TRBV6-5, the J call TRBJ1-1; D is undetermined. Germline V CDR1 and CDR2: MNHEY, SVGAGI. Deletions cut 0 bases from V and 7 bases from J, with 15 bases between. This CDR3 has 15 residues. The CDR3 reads CASSYSNRGMGEAFF. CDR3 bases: TGTGCCAGCAGTTACTCCAACCGGGGTATGGGTGAAGCTTTCTTT.

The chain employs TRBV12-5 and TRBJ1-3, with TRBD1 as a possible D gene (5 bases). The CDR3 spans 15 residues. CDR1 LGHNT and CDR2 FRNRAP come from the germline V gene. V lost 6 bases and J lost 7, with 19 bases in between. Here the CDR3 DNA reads TGTGCTAGTGGACTTTTGAGGGGCCTTGAGAACACCATATATTTT. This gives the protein CASGLLRGLENTIYF.

The CDR3 coding sequence is TGTGCCAGCAGCCCGTATAATCGCGACGGGGAGCTGTTTTTT. Amino acid sequence: CASSPYNRDGELFF. V gene TRBV7-9 combines with J gene TRBJ2-2; no clear D gene. Germline V CDR1 and CDR2: SEHNR, FQNEAQ (reference sequence). The length of the CDR3 is 14 residues. With 5 bases removed from V and 7 bases from J, the gap between germline ends came to 14 bases.